This record covers a single T cell receptor beta chain. This sample is part of a study of healthy donors' naive CD4 and CD8 T cells. CD4+CD8-CD45RO-CD45RA+ cells were naive CD4+; CD8+CD4-CD45RA+CD27bright cells were naive CD8+. Starting from around 500 ng of total RNA, TCR libraries were made with linear amplification. Each CDR3 protein gets one entry after TCRdb re-called the reads with MiXCR. Of approximately 200,000 distinct CDR3 sequences in the sample, around 80% were seen once. Sample: naive CD4+ and CD8+ T cells sorted from blood, pooled from several donors. This receptor was obtained from a pool of human donors in good health; the sample pools cells from several healthy donors.

The CDR3 reads CSVRGGSDTEAFF. The CDR3 coding sequence is TGCAGCGTCCGAGGGGGCTCGGACACTGAAGCTTTCTTT. The genes are TRBV29-1 and TRBJ1-1; 7 positions agree with TRBD1. V dropped 6 bases and J dropped 3; count of bases not matched to a gene: 7. The CDR3 sequence is 13 residues long. Germline CDR1 is SQVTM and CDR2 is ANQGSEA. The variable domain in full, completed from reference TRBV29-1 and TRBJ1-1, reads SAVISQKPSRDICQRGTSLTIQCQVDSQVTMMFWYRQQPGQSLTLIATANQGSEATYESGFVIDKFPISRPNLTFSTLTVSNMSPEDSSIYLCSVRGGSDTEAFFGQGTRLTVV.